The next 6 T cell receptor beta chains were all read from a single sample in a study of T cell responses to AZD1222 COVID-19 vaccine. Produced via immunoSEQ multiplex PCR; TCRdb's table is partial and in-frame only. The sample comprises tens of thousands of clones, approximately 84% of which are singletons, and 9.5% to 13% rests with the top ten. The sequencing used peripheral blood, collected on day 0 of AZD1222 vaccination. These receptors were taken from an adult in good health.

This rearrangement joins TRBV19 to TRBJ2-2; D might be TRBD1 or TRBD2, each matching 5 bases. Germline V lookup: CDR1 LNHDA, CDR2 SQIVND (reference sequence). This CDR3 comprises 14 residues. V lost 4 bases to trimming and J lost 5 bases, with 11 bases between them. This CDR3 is CASSTGTVTGELFF. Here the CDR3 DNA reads TGTGCCAGTAGTACAGGGACGGTGACCGGGGAGCTGTTTTTT.

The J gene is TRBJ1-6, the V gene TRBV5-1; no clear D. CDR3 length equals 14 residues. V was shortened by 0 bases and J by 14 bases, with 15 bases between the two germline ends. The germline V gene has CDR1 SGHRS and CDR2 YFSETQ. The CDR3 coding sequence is TGCGCCAGCAGCTTGGTAGGCGCGGGCGGCACCCTCCACTTT. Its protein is CASSLVGAGGTLHF. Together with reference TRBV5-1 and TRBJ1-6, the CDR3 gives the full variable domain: KAGVTQTPRYLIKTRGQQVTLSCSPISGHRSVSWYQQTPGQGLQFLFEYFSETQRNKGNFPGRFSGRQFSNSRSEMNVSTLELGDSALYLCASSLVGAGGTLHFGNGTRLTVT.

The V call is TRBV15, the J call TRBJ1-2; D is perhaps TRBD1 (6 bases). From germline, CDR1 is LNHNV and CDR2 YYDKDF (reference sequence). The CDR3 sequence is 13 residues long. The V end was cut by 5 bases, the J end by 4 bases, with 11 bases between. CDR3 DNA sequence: TGTGCCACCAGCGAACGGGGGGCCTATGGCTACACCTTC. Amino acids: CATSERGAYGYTF.

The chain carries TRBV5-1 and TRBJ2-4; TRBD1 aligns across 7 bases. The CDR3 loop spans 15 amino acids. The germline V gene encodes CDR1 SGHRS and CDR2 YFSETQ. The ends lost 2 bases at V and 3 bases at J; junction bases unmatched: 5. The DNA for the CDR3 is TGCGCCAGCAGCTTACGGACAGGAGACAAAAACATTCAGTACTTC. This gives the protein CASSLRTGDKNIQYF.

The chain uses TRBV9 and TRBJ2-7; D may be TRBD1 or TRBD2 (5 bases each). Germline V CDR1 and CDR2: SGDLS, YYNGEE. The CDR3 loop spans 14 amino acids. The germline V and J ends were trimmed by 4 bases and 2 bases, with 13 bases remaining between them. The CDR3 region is CASSPTGHPYEQYF. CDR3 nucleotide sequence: TGTGCCAGCAGCCCCACGGGGCACCCCTACGAGCAGTACTTC.

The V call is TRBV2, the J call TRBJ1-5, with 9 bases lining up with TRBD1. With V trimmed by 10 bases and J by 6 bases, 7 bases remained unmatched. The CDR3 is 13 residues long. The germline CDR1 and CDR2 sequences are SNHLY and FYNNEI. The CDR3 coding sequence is TGTGCCAACAGAGAGACAGGGGGTCAGCCCCAGCATTTT. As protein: CANRETGGQPQHF. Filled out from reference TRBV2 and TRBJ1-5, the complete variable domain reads EPEVTQTPSHQVTQMGQEVILRCVPISNHLYFYWYRQILGQKVEFLVSFYNNEISEKSEIFDDQFSVERPDGSNFTLKIRSTKLEDSAMYFCANRETGGQPQHFGDGTRLSIL.